This T cell receptor (beta chain) was obtained from a study of blood T cell repertoires in COVID-19. The overall study: Collection of acute and convalescent COVID-19 samples took place in the United States, Italy and Spain. From T cells, B-cell-depleted T cells, or PBMCs came the material, which was cDNA or gDNA.

Original analysis: The assay estimated nucleated cells by amplifying reference gene primers. Generated by immunoSEQ multiplex PCR, the TCRdb table keeps only in-frame clones and is missing some. V, J and clone size were drawn from that table, and D and trimming were deduced from the DNA. The table lists 200,000 to 250,000 clones, around 82% of them singletons. The CDR3 contains 17 residues. The V and J ends lost 4 bases and 5 bases, in that order; junction bases with no gene match: 15. Germline lookup yields CDR1 MNHNS and CDR2 SASEGT. The chain has TRBV6-1 and TRBJ2-5; 8 bases match TRBD2. Sample: peripheral blood. The receptor comes from a man aged 50 or older with active or convalescent COVID-19. The CDR3 is CASSGRGSGEGWETQYF. The CDR3 nucleotides are TGTGCCAGCAGTGGTCGAGGTAGCGGGGAGGGGTGGGAGACCCAGTACTTC.